This TCR beta chain stems from a study of T cell responses to AZD1222 COVID-19 vaccine. Between the trimmed V and J ends, which lost 4 bases and 1 base, there was a span of 11 bases. The germline gives CDR1 SGHKS, CDR2 YYEKEE (reference sequence). The CDR3 length is 15 residues. TCRdb's copy holds only in-frame clones and misses some; the assay was immunoSEQ multiplex PCR. The sample includes fewer than 200,000 clones, approximately 88% of them seen just once. The chain recombines TRBV5-5 with TRBJ1-4; D is unresolved. Sample: peripheral blood, taken on day 0 of AZD1222 vaccination. The origin of this receptor is an adult in good health. DNA of the CDR3: TGTGCCAGCAGCCCTTCGGGAGGAACTAATGAAAAACTGTTTTTT. This translates into CASSPSGGTNEKLFF.